One and the same sample provided the 20 T cell receptor beta chains below, sequenced in a study of shared clonotypes between healthy human individuals (dated by TCRdb to about 2020). Libraries were made using the immunoSEQ multiplex PCR assay. This immuneACCESS table, as held by TCRdb, lists in-frame sequences with V and J called but not all clones. Of the missing ones, under half trace to an unresolved V gene in checked studies; the others have no known cause. This sample gives a few million clones in total; 90% to 97% of them show up just once. About 0.13% of the sample rests with the top ten. Sequenced: naive CD4+ T cells sorted from blood. The cell subset or site label here, explained by the study, means: CD45RA+ positively selected. The receptors come from a young man in good health.

V and J are TRBV5-1 and TRBJ1-2; 9 bases match TRBD1. The CDR3 totals 14 residues. Losses at the gene ends were 4 bases for V and 5 bases for J; bases not matched to a gene: 6. In germline, CDR1 is SGHRS, CDR2 YFSETQ. The CDR3 is CASSPEGQGYGYTF. The CDR3 DNA reads TGCGCCAGCAGCCCGGAAGGACAGGGGTATGGCTACACCTTC.

The genes are TRBV11-3 and TRBJ2-2, with D perhaps matching TRBD2 (5 bases). Trimming removed 7 bases at V and 5 bases at J, with 11 bases between. The CDR3 is made up of 13 amino acids. Germline V gene sequence: CDR1 SGHNT, CDR2 YENEEA. In DNA form, the CDR3 reads TGTGCCAGCACTCGGGATGGGACCGGGGAGCTGTTTTTT. It yields the protein CASTRDGTGELFF. The full variable domain, rest sourced from reference TRBV11-3 and TRBJ2-2, is EAGVVQSPRYKIIEKKQPVAFWCNPISGHNTLYWYLQNLGQGPELLIRYENEEAVDDSQLPKDRFSAERLKGVDSTLKIQPAELGDSAVYLCASTRDGTGELFFGEGSRLTVL.

The chain has TRBV5-1 and TRBJ2-5; the D is unclear. V was trimmed by 5 bases and J by 5 bases, leaving 13 bases between them. Germline CDR1 is SGHRS and CDR2 is YFSETQ. The CDR3 runs 13 residues. CDR3 amino acids: CASRPDVWETQYF. DNA for the CDR3: TGCGCCAGCAGACCGGACGTATGGGAGACCCAGTACTTC.

This clone was detected once. The chain employs TRBV5-1 and TRBJ1-2; D unclear. The CDR3 sequence is 14 residues long. CDR1 and CDR2 (germline): SGHRS, YFSETQ. The V end was cut by 1 base, the J end by 4 bases, with 11 bases between. The CDR3: CASSLNGEIYGYTF. Here the CDR3 DNA reads TGCGCCAGCAGCTTGAACGGGGAGATCTATGGCTACACCTTC.

A word on this clone: Other nucleotide sequences from this sample produce the same CDR3. The chain employs TRBV5-1 and TRBJ2-7; D call uncertain. The CDR3 is 13 amino acids. Germline CDR1 and CDR2: SGHRS and YFSETQ. The V end lost 1 base, the J end lost 3 bases, and 8 bases lay between the germline ends. The CDR3 loop reads CASSLLADYEQYF. The CDR3 nucleotides are TGCGCCAGCAGCTTGCTTGCGGACTACGAGCAGTACTTC.

V usage is TRBV5-4 and J usage is TRBJ1-6, with D possibly matching TRBD1 (5 bases). Between the trimmed V and J ends, which lost 2 bases and 7 bases, there was a span of 13 bases. CDR3 length: 15 residues. Germline V gene lookup returns CDR1 SGHNT and CDR2 YYREEE (reference sequence). CDR3 region: CASSFRQKGNSPLHF. The DNA for the CDR3 is TGTGCCAGCAGCTTTCGACAGAAGGGGAATTCACCCCTCCACTTT.

The chain combines TRBV6-5 with TRBJ2-2; perhaps TRBD1 as D (6 bases). The germline CDR1 and CDR2 sequences are MNHEY and SVGAGI. V shed 7 bases and J shed 0 bases, with 12 bases lying between them. CDR3 length: 15 residues. Written as DNA, the CDR3 is TGTGCCAGCACACCGGGACACCCGAACACCGGGGAGCTGTTTTTT. This gives the protein CASTPGHPNTGELFF.

This rearrangement joins TRBV28 to TRBJ2-5; TRBD2 matches at 8 bases. The CDR3 has 15 amino acids. The germline gives CDR1 MDHEN, CDR2 SYDVKM. V was pared by 6 bases and J by 2 bases, with 8 bases of the junction left unmatched. Written as DNA, the CDR3 is TGTGCCAGCAGCCTGCCGGCTAGCGGGCAAGAGACCCAGTACTTC. Residues: CASSLPASGQETQYF.

This chain joins TRBV10-3 and TRBJ2-1; no definite D call. The ends were cut back, 3 bases at V and 6 bases at J, with 9 bases in the middle. The CDR3 is 13 residues long. Germline CDR1 ENHRY, CDR2 SYGVKD. CDR3 residues: CAISEGFLNEQFF. CDR3 coding DNA: TGTGCCATCAGTGAAGGCTTCCTCAATGAGCAGTTCTTC.

The rearrangement uses TRBV5-8 and TRBJ2-3; the match to TRBD1 covers 9 bases. Germline trimming cut 9 bases from V and 1 base from J; bases unmatched to any gene: 9. Germline V CDR1 and CDR2: SGHTS, YDEGEE. This CDR3 has 15 amino acids. The CDR3 loop reads CATCGWTGGTDTQYF. The CDR3 region has the DNA TGTGCCACCTGCGGGTGGACAGGGGGCACAGATACGCAGTATTTT. Using reference TRBV5-8 and TRBJ2-3 for the parts outside the CDR3, the full variable domain is EAGVTQSPTHLIKTRGQQATLRCSPISGHTSVYWYQQALGLGLQFLLWYDEGEERNRGNFPPRFSGRQFPNYSSELNVNALELEDSALYLCATCGWTGGTDTQYFGPGTRLTVL.

This chain joins TRBV2 and TRBJ1-5; D unresolved. Germline CDR1 and CDR2: SNHLY and FYNNEI. The CDR3 length is 16 residues. V lost 2 bases and J 2 bases, leaving 13 bases between the germline ends. CDR3: CASSELAGVGNQPQHF. DNA of the CDR3: TGTGCCAGCAGTGAACTGGCCGGGGTGGGCAATCAGCCCCAGCATTTT. The whole variable domain, filled in from reference TRBV2 and TRBJ1-5, reads EPEVTQTPSHQVTQMGQEVILRCVPISNHLYFYWYRQILGQKVEFLVSFYNNEISEKSEIFDDQFSVERPDGSNFTLKIRSTKLEDSAMYFCASSELAGVGNQPQHFGDGTRLSIL.

The genes are TRBV21-1 and TRBJ2-7; no check of the table's D call, TRBD2, against the DNA was made. TRBV21-1 is a documented pseudogene. The CDR3 length is 18 residues. CDR3 region: CASSKQTSGFPPSYEQYF. DNA for the CDR3: TGTGCCAGCAGCAAACAGACTAGCGGGTTCCCTCCCTCCTACGAGCAGTACTTC.

The chain links TRBV6-5 to TRBJ1-4; a possible D gene is TRBD1 (6 bases). The V gene's germline CDR1 is MNHEY and CDR2 SVGAGI. V was pared by 6 bases and J by 2 bases, with 16 bases between. This CDR3 is 16 amino acids long. CDR3 nucleotides: TGTGCCAGCAGCTACCGTAACAGGGCCACTAATGAAAAACTGTTTTTT. Its protein product is CASSYRNRATNEKLFF.

The rearrangement uses TRBV10-3 and TRBJ2-1; the D call may be TRBD1 or TRBD2 (5 bases each). CDR1 and CDR2 from the germline V gene are ENHRY and SYGVKD. The CDR3 totals 16 residues. The V gene lost 0 bases and the J gene lost 10 bases, with 19 bases spanning the gap. CDR3 sequence: CAISESVLGRREEQFF. CDR3 in DNA: TGTGCCATCAGTGAGTCCGTGTTAGGTCGCAGGGAGGAGCAGTTCTTC.

This chain connects TRBV5-4 to TRBJ2-7; TRBD2 aligns across 9 bases. Germline CDR1 reads SGHNT; CDR2 reads YYREEE (reference sequence). The CDR3 is 16 amino acids. After removal of 5 bases from V and 0 bases from J, the junction contained 9 bases not matched to a gene. The CDR3 bases are TGTGCCAGCAGTAACCTGCGGGGGGGTGACTCCTACGAGCAGTACTTC. It encodes CASSNLRGGDSYEQYF.

The chain carries TRBV6-1 and TRBJ2-4; D is ambiguous. The CDR3 runs to 15 residues. Trimming took 4 bases from V and 0 from J, leaving 10 bases between them. Germline V lookup: CDR1 MNHNS, CDR2 SASEGT. CDR3 DNA sequence: TGTGCCAGCAGTGCCACGTGGTTAGCCAAAAACATTCAGTACTTC. Its translation: CASSATWLAKNIQYF.

About this clone: At the DNA level, this CDR3 is encoded by other sequences in the same sample as well. The genes are TRBV11-2 and TRBJ2-7; a possible D gene is TRBD1 (5 bases). The V end was cut by 5 bases, the J end by 4 bases, with 12 bases between. This CDR3 is 13 amino acids long. The V gene's germline CDR1 is SGHAT and CDR2 FQNNGV. CDR3 nucleotide sequence: TGTGCCAGCAGCCCCGGACAATTTTACGAGCAGTACTTC. This codes for CASSPGQFYEQYF.

CDR3 in amino acids: CASTRTQVNTGELFF. In nucleotides, the CDR3 is TGTGCCAGCACCCGGACTCAAGTAAACACCGGGGAGCTGTTTTTT. The gene calls are TRBV21-1 and TRBJ2-2; the table's TRBD2 call for D was not verified on the DNA. TRBV21-1 is given as a pseudogene. The CDR3 extends over 15 amino acids.

The chain's CDR3 is CASSDFGGTQYF. As DNA, the CDR3 is TGCGCCAGCAGTGATTTCGGGGGGACCCAGTACTTC. The chain combines TRBV10-2 with TRBJ2-5, with D perhaps matching TRBD2 (6 bases). The CDR3 runs 12 residues. Per germline, CDR1 WSHSY and CDR2 SAAADI. Trimming left V 3 bases short and J 7 bases short, with 9 bases between.

This clone was counted a single time. The chain links TRBV30 to TRBJ2-5; TRBD2 matches at 8 bases. The assigned J gene may be wrong: the sequence end matches TRBJ2-7 better. The CDR3 totals 15 residues. The germline V gene encodes CDR1 GTSNPN and CDR2 SVGIG (reference sequence). CDR3 coding DNA: TGTGCCTGGACCCATCGGACTAGCAAGACACTCGAGCAGTACTTC. Translated, it gives CAWTHRTSKTLEQYF.